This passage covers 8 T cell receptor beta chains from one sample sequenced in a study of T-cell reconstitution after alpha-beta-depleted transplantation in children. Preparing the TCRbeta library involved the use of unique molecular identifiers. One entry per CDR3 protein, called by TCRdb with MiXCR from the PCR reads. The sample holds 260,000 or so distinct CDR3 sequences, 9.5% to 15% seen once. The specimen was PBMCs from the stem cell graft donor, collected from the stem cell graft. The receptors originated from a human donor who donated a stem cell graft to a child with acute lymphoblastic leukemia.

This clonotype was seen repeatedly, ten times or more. CDR3 nucleotide sequence: TGTGCCAGCAGTTTAGGGGCAGGGGGTTTGAGCGAGCAGTACTTC. Its protein product is CASSLGAGGLSEQYF. The chain uses TRBV27 and TRBJ2-7; 7 nucleotides line up with TRBD1. The CDR3 spans 15 residues. Germline V gives CDR1 MNHEY, CDR2 SMNVEV (reference sequence). V was clipped by 2 bases and J by 6 bases; unmatched bases: 10.

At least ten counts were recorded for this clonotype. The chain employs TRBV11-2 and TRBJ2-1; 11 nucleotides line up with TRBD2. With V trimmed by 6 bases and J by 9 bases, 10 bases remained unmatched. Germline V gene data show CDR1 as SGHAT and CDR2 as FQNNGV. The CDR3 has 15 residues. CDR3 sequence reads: CASRFSGGAFGEQFF. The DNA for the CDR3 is TGTGCCAGCAGGTTTAGCGGGGGGGCCTTTGGTGAGCAGTTCTTC.

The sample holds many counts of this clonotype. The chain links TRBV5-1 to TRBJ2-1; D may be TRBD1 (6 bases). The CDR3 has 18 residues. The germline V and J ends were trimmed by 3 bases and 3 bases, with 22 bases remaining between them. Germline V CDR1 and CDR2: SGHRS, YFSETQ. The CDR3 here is CASSSGDTLFEGYNEQFF. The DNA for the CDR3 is TGCGCCAGCAGCTCCGGGGACACCTTGTTTGAGGGCTACAATGAGCAGTTCTTC.

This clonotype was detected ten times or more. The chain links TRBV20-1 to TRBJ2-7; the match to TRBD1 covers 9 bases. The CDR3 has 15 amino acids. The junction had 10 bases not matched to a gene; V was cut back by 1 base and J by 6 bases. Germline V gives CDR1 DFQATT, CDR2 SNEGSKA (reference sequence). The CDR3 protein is CSARGVGTGRSEQYF. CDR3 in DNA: TGCAGTGCTAGAGGTGTGGGGACAGGGAGGAGCGAGCAGTACTTC.

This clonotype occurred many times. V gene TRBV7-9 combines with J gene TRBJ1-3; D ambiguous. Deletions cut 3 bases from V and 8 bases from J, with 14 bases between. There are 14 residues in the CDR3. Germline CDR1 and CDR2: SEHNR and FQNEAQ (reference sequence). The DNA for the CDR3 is TGTGCCAGCAGCTTCCAGTACTCTGGGGACACCATATATTTT. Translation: CASSFQYSGDTIYF.

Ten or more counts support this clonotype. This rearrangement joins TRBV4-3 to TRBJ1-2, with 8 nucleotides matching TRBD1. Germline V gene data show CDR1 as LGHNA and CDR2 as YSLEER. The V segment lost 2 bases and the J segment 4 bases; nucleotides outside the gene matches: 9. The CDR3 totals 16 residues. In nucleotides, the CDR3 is TGCGCCAGCAGCCAAACGCGCAGGGGGCGCCTCTATGGCTACACCTTC. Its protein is CASSQTRRGRLYGYTF.

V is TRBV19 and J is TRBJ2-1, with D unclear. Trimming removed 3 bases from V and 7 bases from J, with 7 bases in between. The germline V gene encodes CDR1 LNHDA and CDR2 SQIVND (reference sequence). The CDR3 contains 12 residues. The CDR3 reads CASSILSNEQFF. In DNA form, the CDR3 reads TGTGCCAGTAGTATTTTATCGAATGAGCAGTTCTTC. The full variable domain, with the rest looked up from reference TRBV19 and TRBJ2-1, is DGGITQSPKYLFRKEGQNVTLSCEQNLNHDAMYWYRQDPGQGLRLIYYSQIVNDFQKGDIAEGYSVSREKKESFPLTVTSAQKNPTAFYLCASSILSNEQFFGPGTRLTVL.

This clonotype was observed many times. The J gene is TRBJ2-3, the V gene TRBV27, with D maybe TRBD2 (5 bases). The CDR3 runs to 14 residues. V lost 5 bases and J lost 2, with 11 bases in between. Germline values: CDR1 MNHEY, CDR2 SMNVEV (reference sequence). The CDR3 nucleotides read TGTGCCAGCAGTCCGGGGAAGTCCACAGATACGCAGTATTTT. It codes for CASSPGKSTDTQYF.